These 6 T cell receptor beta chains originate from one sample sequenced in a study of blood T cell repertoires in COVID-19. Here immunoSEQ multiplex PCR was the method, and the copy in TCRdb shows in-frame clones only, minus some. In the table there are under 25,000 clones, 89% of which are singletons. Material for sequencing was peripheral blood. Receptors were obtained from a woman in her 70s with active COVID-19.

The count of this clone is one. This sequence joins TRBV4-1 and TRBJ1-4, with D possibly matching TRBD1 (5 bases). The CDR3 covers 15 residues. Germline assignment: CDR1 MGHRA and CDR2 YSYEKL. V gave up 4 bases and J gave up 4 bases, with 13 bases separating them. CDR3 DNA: TGCGCCAGCAGCCCCCGGGAGGGGCGTAATGAAAAACTGTTTTTT. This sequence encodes CASSPREGRNEKLFF.

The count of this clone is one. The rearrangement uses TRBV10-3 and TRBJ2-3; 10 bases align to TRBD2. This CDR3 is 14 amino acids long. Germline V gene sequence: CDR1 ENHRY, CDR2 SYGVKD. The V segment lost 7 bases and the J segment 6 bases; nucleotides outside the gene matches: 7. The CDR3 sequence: CAIKPGLATDTQYF. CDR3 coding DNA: TGTGCCATCAAACCGGGACTAGCGACTGATACGCAGTATTTT.

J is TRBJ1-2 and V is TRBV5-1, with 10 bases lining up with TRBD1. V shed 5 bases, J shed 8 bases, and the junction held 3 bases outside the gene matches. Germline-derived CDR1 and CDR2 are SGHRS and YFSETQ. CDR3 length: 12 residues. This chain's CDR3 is CASRRGQGGYTF. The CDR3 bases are TGCGCCAGCAGGAGGGGACAGGGGGGCTACACCTTC.

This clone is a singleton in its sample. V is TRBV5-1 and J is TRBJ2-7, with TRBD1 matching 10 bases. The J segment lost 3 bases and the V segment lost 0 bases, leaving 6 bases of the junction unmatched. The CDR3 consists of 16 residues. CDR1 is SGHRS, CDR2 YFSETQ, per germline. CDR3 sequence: CASSLADRDRGYEQYF. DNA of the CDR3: TGCGCCAGCAGCTTGGCGGACCGGGACAGGGGCTACGAGCAGTACTTC.

This CDR3 is CASSLGGNTEAFF. CDR3 coding DNA: TGTGCCAGCAGCTTGGGGGGGAACACTGAAGCTTTCTTT. This sequence joins TRBV11-3 and TRBJ1-1, with a tentative D call TRBD1 (5 bases). Trimming took off 3 bases at V and 1 base at J, with 6 bases between the two ends. Germline V CDR1 and CDR2: SGHNT, YENEEA. This CDR3 region has 13 residues.

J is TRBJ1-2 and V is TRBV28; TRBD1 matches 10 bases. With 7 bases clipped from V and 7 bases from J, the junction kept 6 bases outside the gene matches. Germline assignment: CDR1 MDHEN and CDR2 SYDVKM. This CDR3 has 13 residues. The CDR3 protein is CASTQDRGSGYTF. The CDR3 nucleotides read TGTGCCAGCACCCAGGACAGGGGGTCTGGCTACACCTTC.